This T cell receptor (beta chain) was profiled in a study of blood T cell repertoires in COVID-19. The V and J ends lost 2 bases and 3 bases respectively, with 7 bases between them. The CDR3 runs 14 residues. The germline gives CDR1 LGHDT, CDR2 YNNKEL (reference sequence). Sequenced by immunoSEQ multiplex PCR; TCRdb stores in-frame clones only, minus some. The sample carries hundreds of thousands of clones, roughly 89% recorded once. This sequence originates from a man aged 55 to 69 who had recovered from COVID-19. The chain couples TRBV3-1 (or the pseudogene TRBV3-2) to TRBJ1-4, with D perhaps TRBD1 (6 bases). The sample was PBMCs or T cells enriched from blood (not recorded which). The CDR3 region is CASSQSGANEKLFF. The CDR3 nucleotides are TGTGCCAGCAGCCAATCAGGGGCTAATGAAAAACTGTTTTTT.